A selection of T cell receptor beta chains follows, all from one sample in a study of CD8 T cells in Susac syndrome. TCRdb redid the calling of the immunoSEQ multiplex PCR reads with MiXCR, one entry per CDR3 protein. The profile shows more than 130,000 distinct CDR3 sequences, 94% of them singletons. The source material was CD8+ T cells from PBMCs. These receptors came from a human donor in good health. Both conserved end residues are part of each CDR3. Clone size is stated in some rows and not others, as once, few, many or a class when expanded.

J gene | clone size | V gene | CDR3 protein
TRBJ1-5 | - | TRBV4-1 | CASSHVGAGAQHF
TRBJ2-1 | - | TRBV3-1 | CASSPWEYLYNEQFF
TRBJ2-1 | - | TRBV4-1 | CASSQWDGETSYNEQFF
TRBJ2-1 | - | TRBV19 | CASSPTSGYNEQFF
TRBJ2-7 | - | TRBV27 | CASSPGSSGTYEQYF
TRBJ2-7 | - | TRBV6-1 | CASSEGGQAYEQYF
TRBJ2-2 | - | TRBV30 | CAWSHLQGITGELFF
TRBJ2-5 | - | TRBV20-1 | CSATDRVETQYF
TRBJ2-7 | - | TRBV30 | CAWTTRGSYEQYF
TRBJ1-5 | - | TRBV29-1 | CSAVQGSNQPQHF
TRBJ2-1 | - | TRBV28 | CASSLDRAYNEQFF
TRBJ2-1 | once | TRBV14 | CASSQGGPLTMNEQFF
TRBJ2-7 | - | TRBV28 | CASSSSGYISYEQYF
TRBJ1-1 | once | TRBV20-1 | CSAREGERSGITEAFF
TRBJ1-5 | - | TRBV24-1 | CATGSDQPQHF
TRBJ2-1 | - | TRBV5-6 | CASNLRREYNEQFF
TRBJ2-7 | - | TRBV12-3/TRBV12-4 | CASSHGLTYEQYF
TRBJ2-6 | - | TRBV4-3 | CASSRSEGSGANVLTF
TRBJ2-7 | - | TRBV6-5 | CASSYSGQVLPYEQYF
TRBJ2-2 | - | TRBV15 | CATSREVPGELFF
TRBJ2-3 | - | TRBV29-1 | CSVADRGSDTQYF
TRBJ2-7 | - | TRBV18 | CASSQVVTGHYEQYF
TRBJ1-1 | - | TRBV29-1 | CSVPGNTEAFF
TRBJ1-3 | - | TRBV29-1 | CSVTAGNTIYF
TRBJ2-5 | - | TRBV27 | CASSSPTLGWETQYF
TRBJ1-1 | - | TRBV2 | CASSELGNTEAFF
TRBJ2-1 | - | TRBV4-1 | CASSQDPSGYYNEQFF
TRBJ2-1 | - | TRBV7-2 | CASSLGAGSEQFF
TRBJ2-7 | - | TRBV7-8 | CATYTGTAPYEQYF
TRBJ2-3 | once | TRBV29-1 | CSVGTSGVTDTQYF
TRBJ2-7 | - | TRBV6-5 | CASRKPDALLDEQYF
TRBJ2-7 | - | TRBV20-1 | CSAPGTSGSRYEQYF
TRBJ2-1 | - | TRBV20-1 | CSASRQPHGNEQFF
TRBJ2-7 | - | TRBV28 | CASSFRGDRSYEQYF
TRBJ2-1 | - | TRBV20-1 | CSAEGLDYNEQFF
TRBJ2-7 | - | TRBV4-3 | CASSPGTVSYEQYF
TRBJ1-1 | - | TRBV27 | CASSFLGVPEAFF
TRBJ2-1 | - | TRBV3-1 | CASSPSKLGIFSYNEQFF
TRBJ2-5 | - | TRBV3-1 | CASSQVSRQYQETQYF
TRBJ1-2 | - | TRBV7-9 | CASSLGDGRGQPNYGYTF
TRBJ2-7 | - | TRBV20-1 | CSARDRLIYEQYF
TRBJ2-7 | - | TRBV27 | CASSLGRKPYEQYF
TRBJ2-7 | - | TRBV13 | CASSFQVRSYEQYF
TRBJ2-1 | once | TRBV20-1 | CSARDRLREYTEQFF
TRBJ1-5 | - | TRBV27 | CASSRQGAASNQPQHF